Detailed here is one T cell receptor beta chain. Per the study methods: Amplified reference gene primers provided the basis for estimating nucleated cell counts. The repertoire was sequenced with immunoSEQ multiplex PCR; TCRdb's copy has only in-frame clones and lacks some. The V and J calls and clone size are taken from that table; D and trimming were inferred from the DNA. This repertoire shows 60,000 to 90,000 clones, roughly 90% found once; its top ten account for 0.7% to 0.9%. The data originate from a study of blood T cell repertoires in COVID-19. Overall study: There were acute and convalescent COVID-19 samples, and they came from the United States, Italy and Spain. T cells, B-cell-depleted T cells, or PBMCs provided the cDNA or gDNA that served as material.

The CDR3 totals 15 residues. Germline loops: CDR1 SGHRS, CDR2 YFSETQ. The ends lost 4 bases at V and 9 bases at J; junction bases unmatched: 9. Material: peripheral blood. This sequence joins TRBV5-1 and TRBJ1-6, with TRBD1 matching over 8 bases. This clonotype was obtained from a woman aged 80 or over with acute or convalescent COVID-19. The CDR3 spells CASSLSQGAVSPLHF. In DNA form, the CDR3 reads TGCGCCAGCAGCCTCAGTCAGGGGGCTGTTTCACCCCTCCACTTT. Full variable domain (missing parts from reference TRBV5-1 and TRBJ1-6): KAGVTQTPRYLIKTRGQQVTLSCSPISGHRSVSWYQQTPGQGLQFLFEYFSETQRNKGNFPGRFSGRQFSNSRSEMNVSTLELGDSALYLCASSLSQGAVSPLHFGNGTRLTVT.